The TCR beta chain under discussion was sequenced for a study of T cells in tuberculosis. The protocol was immunoSEQ multiplex PCR, while the TCRdb copy is restricted to in-frame clones and leaves out a portion. The sample records nearly 35,000 clones, more than 85% being singletons. At study entry, adolescents had tuberculin skin tests and IGRA screening. V gave up 3 bases and J gave up 8 bases, with 10 bases separating them. The length of the CDR3 is 12 residues. Germline loops: CDR1 KGHSH, CDR2 LQKENI. The clonotype was recovered from a donor aged 10-29 years with latent tuberculosis or without tuberculosis infection. Sample: PBMCs. The chain joins TRBV18 to TRBJ1-2; D unclear. The CDR3 protein is CASSPISEGYTF. CDR3 sequence (DNA): TGTGCCAGCTCACCGATCTCGGAGGGCTACACCTTC.